The rows below give T cell receptor beta chains drawn from one sample of a study of blood T cell repertoires in COVID-19. Sequenced by immunoSEQ multiplex PCR; TCRdb stores in-frame clones only, minus some. The sample carries about 7,300 clones, roughly 89% recorded once. What was sequenced was peripheral blood. Receptors were obtained from a human donor with active COVID-19. The donor label of this sample is uncertain. CDR3s include the opening cysteine and the closing phenylalanine or tryptophan. The D gene is left open where the match is weak. Rows give clone size only sometimes, using once, few, many, or a class for an expanded clone.

clone size	D gene	V gene	J gene	CDR3 DNA	CDR3 protein
.	.	TRBV19	TRBJ1-5	TGTGCCAGTAGTACGAGGGCGGTGGGCCAGCCCCAGCATTTT	CASSTRAVGQPQHF
.	.	TRBV5-5	TRBJ2-6	TGTGCCAGCAGCTTGGCTCCTACGGGGGGCGCCGGGGCCAACGTCCTGACTTTC	CASSLAPTGGAGANVLTF
.	TRBD1	TRBV28	TRBJ2-2	TGTGCCAGCAGTTTGTTAGGGACAGCGAACACCGGGGAGCTGTTTTTT	CASSLLGTANTGELFF
.	.	TRBV6-6	TRBJ2-5	TGTGCCAGCAGTTACGTACAAGAGACCCAGTACTTC	CASSYVQETQYF
.	TRBD1	TRBV6-5	TRBJ1-3	TGTGCCAGCAGTCCGCGACAGGGGCCCGGAAACACCATATATTTT	CASSPRQGPGNTIYF
.	.	TRBV7-9	TRBJ1-1	TGTGCCAGCAGCCGCCTCGACTTTCAGGGCCCTAGGAACACTGAAGCTTTCTTT	CASSRLDFQGPRNTEAFF
once	TRBD1	TRBV29-1	TRBJ2-2	TGCAGCGTTGGTACAGGGGGTTATACCGGGGAGCTGTTTTTT	CSVGTGGYTGELFF
.	.	TRBV27	TRBJ2-3	TGTGCCAGCAGTTTATCTATGGGGGCGACCCCCACAGATACGCAGTATTTT	CASSLSMGATPTDTQYF
.	.	TRBV24-1	TRBJ2-1	TGTGCCACCAGTCCCGCTGGAGAGGGGGGGTACAATGAGCAGTTCTTC	CATSPAGEGGYNEQFF
.	.	TRBV4-3	TRBJ1-5	TGCGCCAGCAGCCTGACAGTCAATCAGCCCCAGCATTTT	CASSLTVNQPQHF
.	.	TRBV6-5	TRBJ2-1	TGTGCCAGTATACGACACTTAAGGGGCGATGAGCAGTTCTTC	CASIRHLRGDEQFF
.	TRBD1	TRBV27	TRBJ2-5	TGTGCCAGCCGAAGACTGACAGGGAACGCGGAGACCCAGTACTTC	CASRRLTGNAETQYF
.	TRBD1	TRBV25-1	TRBJ1-2	TGTGCCAGCAGTGAATTAAGCGCAGGGGGCTCCTATGGCTACACCTTC	CASSELSAGGSYGYTF
once	.	TRBV18	TRBJ2-2	TGTGCCAGCTCACCGACAGGAATCACCGGGGAGCTGTTTTTT	CASSPTGITGELFF